A selection of T cell receptor beta chains follows, all from one sample in a study of naive CD8 T cells in extremely preterm neonates. Clones were read by immunoSEQ multiplex PCR, and TCRdb kept only the in-frame ones, dropping some. This sample has about 23,000 clones, with 88% found just once. The sample comprised naive CD8+ T cells from cord blood. These receptors were collected from a boy who was born preterm. The CDR3 runs from the conserved cysteine through the conserved F or W. Fields, in order: CDR3 length, D gene, V gene, J gene, clone size, CDR3 DNA, CDR3 protein. The D gene is left open where the match is weak. Some rows have no size entry. The others give once, few or many, or a class for an expanded clone.

14,.,TRBV25-1,TRBJ2-4,.,TGTGCCAGCAGTGAAGCGGGGGCCAAAAACATTCAGTACTTC,CASSEAGAKNIQYF
10,.,TRBV30,TRBJ2-5,.,TGTGCCTACTCCCGAGAGGCCCAGTACTTC,CAYSREAQYF
11,.,TRBV10-3,TRBJ1-5,.,TGTGCCACAGGGGGCAATCAGCCCCAGCATTTT,CATGGNQPQHF
13,.,TRBV6-5,TRBJ2-3,once,TGTGCCAGCAGTTACGCGGTCACAGATACGCAGTATTTT,CASSYAVTDTQYF
16,TRBD1,TRBV4-1,TRBJ1-2,.,TGCGCCAGCAGCCAAGATATGGCAGGGGGCAACTATGGCTACACCTTC,CASSQDMAGGNYGYTF
13,TRBD2,TRBV7-3,TRBJ2-7,.,TGTGCCAGCAGCTGGACTAGCGGGGGCGAGCAGTACTTC,CASSWTSGGEQYF
14,.,TRBV13,TRBJ1-3,.,TGTGCCAGCAGCTTACAGGGCTCTGGAAACACCATATATTTT,CASSLQGSGNTIYF
14,.,TRBV21-1,TRBJ1-2,.,TGTGCCAGCAGCAAATTTAACGAGTACTATGGCTACACCTTC,CASSKFNEYYGYTF
14,.,TRBV30,TRBJ2-7,.,TGTGCCTGGAGTGGTTGGACAAACTCCTACGAGCAGTACTTC,CAWSGWTNSYEQYF
14,TRBD2,TRBV9,TRBJ2-7,once,TGTGCCAGCAGCGTAGTCCAGCGGGGGGGCGAGCAGTACTTC,CASSVVQRGGEQYF
13,.,TRBV5-6,TRBJ2-5,.,TGTGCCAGCAGCTTCCGGGGGTGGGAGACCCAGTACTTC,CASSFRGWETQYF
13,.,TRBV23-1,TRBJ2-1,.,TGCGCCAGCAGTCAATCAGGGGGCAATGAGCAGTTCTTC,CASSQSGGNEQFF
13,TRBD1,TRBV27,TRBJ1-5,.,TGTGCCAGCAGTTTCAGGGGGCGTCAGCCCCAGCATTTT,CASSFRGRQPQHF
15,TRBD1,TRBV4-1,TRBJ1-3,.,TGCGCCAGCAGCCACAGGGGGCTCTCTGGAAACACCATATATTTT,CASSHRGLSGNTIYF
13,.,TRBV5-6,TRBJ1-1,.,TGTGCCAGCAGCTTGGACAGGGACACTGAAGCTTTCTTT,CASSLDRDTEAFF
14,.,TRBV7-9,TRBJ1-4,.,TGTGCCAGCAGCTTGGGGGCAACTAATGAAAAACTGTTTTTT,CASSLGATNEKLFF
13,.,TRBV19,TRBJ2-2,.,TGTGCCAGTAGTATGGGGGGAACCGGGGAGCTGTTTTTT,CASSMGGTGELFF
15,.,TRBV9,TRBJ1-5,.,TGTGCCAGCAGCGTAGGATCGCGGTCCAATCAGCCCCAGCATTTT,CASSVGSRSNQPQHF
12,.,TRBV9,TRBJ1-5,once,TGTGCCAGCAGCGTAGGTTTTCAGCCCCAGCATTTT,CASSVGFQPQHF
13,.,TRBV29-1,TRBJ1-3,.,TGCAGCGTTAAAGGACTCTCTGGAAACACCATATATTTT,CSVKGLSGNTIYF
13,.,TRBV19,TRBJ1-1,.,TGTGCCAGTAGTAGGGACGGGAACACTGAAGCTTTCTTT,CASSRDGNTEAFF
13,.,TRBV14,TRBJ2-7,.,TGTGCCAGCAGCCACAGGGGCTCCTACGAGCAGTACTTC,CASSHRGSYEQYF
18,.,TRBV4-3,TRBJ1-1,.,TGCGCCAGCAGCCAAGACGAAAGTGGGCTTAGGGGGAACACTGAAGCTTTCTTT,CASSQDESGLRGNTEAFF
12,TRBD1,TRBV9,TRBJ2-5,.,TGTGCCAGCAGCGGACAGGGAGAGACCCAGTACTTC,CASSGQGETQYF
15,TRBD2,TRBV5-1,TRBJ2-7,once,TGCGCCAGCAGACTAGCGGGCGGGACCTTCTACGAGCAGTACTTC,CASRLAGGTFYEQYF
13,.,TRBV27,TRBJ2-1,.,TGTGCCAGCAGTTTACAGGTCTACAATGAGCAGTTCTTC,CASSLQVYNEQFF
14,TRBD1,TRBV19,TRBJ2-7,.,TGTGCCAGTAGTATAGATCCAGGGGGCTACGAGCAGTACTTC,CASSIDPGGYEQYF
13,.,TRBV9,TRBJ1-2,.,TGTGCCAGCAGCGTAGGGACGGACTATGGCTACACCTTC,CASSVGTDYGYTF
14,TRBD2,TRBV13,TRBJ2-1,.,TGTGCCAGCAGCTTAGGACTAGCGTACAATGAGCAGTTCTTC,CASSLGLAYNEQFF
12,.,TRBV5-6,TRBJ1-4,.,TGTGCCAGCAGCTTAGGGTTTGAAAAACTGTTTTTT,CASSLGFEKLFF
13,.,TRBV27,TRBJ1-4,.,TGTGCCGACTCCGGGACAACAAATGAAAAACTGTTTTTT,CADSGTTNEKLFF
13,TRBD1,TRBV7-9,TRBJ2-7,.,TGTGCCAGCAGCTGGGGACAGGCCGGCGAGCAGTACTTC,CASSWGQAGEQYF
15,TRBD1,TRBV4-1,TRBJ1-5,.,TGCGCCAGCAGCCCTCTAACAGGGGGCGAACAGCCCCAGCATTTT,CASSPLTGGEQPQHF
12,.,TRBV30,TRBJ1-1,few,TGTGCCTGGAGGGCAGGGATTGGTGAAGCTTTCTTT,CAWRAGIGEAFF
17,.,TRBV15,TRBJ1-2,.,TGTGCCACCAGCAGAGTCGGAGTCAGGGAGTTTTTCTATGGCTACACCTTC,CATSRVGVREFFYGYTF
12,.,TRBV9,TRBJ2-3,.,TGTGCCAGCAGCGGTTGGGCAGATACGCAGTATTTT,CASSGWADTQYF
15,.,TRBV6-1,TRBJ2-7,.,TGTGCCAGCAGTGAATTATTCAGGGGTAAAAACGAGCAGTACTTC,CASSELFRGKNEQYF
16,TRBD2,TRBV27,TRBJ2-4,.,TGTGCCAGCAGTTTAAAAGGACTAGCGGGGGGGCACATTCAGTACTTC,CASSLKGLAGGHIQYF
16,.,TRBV25-1,TRBJ2-7,.,TGTGCCAGCAGTGAAGAACTACGCTACAGGTCCTACGAGCAGTACTTC,CASSEELRYRSYEQYF
11,.,TRBV4-1,TRBJ2-7,few,TGCGCCAGCAGCCAAAACTACGAGCAGTACTTC,CASSQNYEQYF
13,.,TRBV12-5,TRBJ1-2,.,TGTGCTAGTGGTTTGGAGAATAACTATGGCTACACCTTC,CASGLENNYGYTF
15,.,TRBV7-3,TRBJ2-7,.,TGTGCCAGCAGCTTCCGTTCGGACGGACCCTACGAGCAGTACTTC,CASSFRSDGPYEQYF
15,.,TRBV4-1,TRBJ2-3,.,TGCGCCAGCAGCCAAGTGGACCTGCTCACAGATACGCAGTATTTT,CASSQVDLLTDTQYF
12,TRBD1,TRBV13,TRBJ2-7,.,TGTGCCAGCAGCTTCGGGACAGGCGAGCAGTACTTC,CASSFGTGEQYF
13,TRBD1,TRBV6-5,TRBJ2-7,.,TGTGCCAGCAGTTACTCCTGGACAGGCGAGCAGTACTTC,CASSYSWTGEQYF
13,.,TRBV27,TRBJ2-2,.,TGTGCCAGCAGGGACACGAACACCGGGGAGCTGTTTTTT,CASRDTNTGELFF
15,TRBD1,TRBV27,TRBJ2-3,.,TGTGCCAGCAGTTTAAGGGGGCGAAGCACAGATACGCAGTATTTT,CASSLRGRSTDTQYF
13,.,TRBV27,TRBJ1-2,.,TGTGCCAGCAGTTTAACAGCTAACTATGGCTACACCTTC,CASSLTANYGYTF
11,.,TRBV6-4,TRBJ1-2,.,TGTGCCAGCAGTGACAACAGGGGCTACACCTTC,CASSDNRGYTF
14,TRBD2,TRBV30,TRBJ2-3,.,TGTGCCTGGAGTCCGGGGGGAGGCACAGATACGCAGTATTTT,CAWSPGGGTDTQYF
11,.,TRBV30,TRBJ2-7,once,TGTGCCTGGAGGGTCTCCTACGAGCAGTACTTC,CAWRVSYEQYF
12,TRBD1,TRBV10-1,TRBJ2-7,.,TGCGCCAGCAGGACAGGGGGCTACGAGCAGTACTTC,CASRTGGYEQYF
15,TRBD1,TRBV27,TRBJ2-1,.,TGTGCCAGCAGTTACAGGGGGAGCTCCTACAATGAGCAGTTCTTC,CASSYRGSSYNEQFF
13,.,TRBV13,TRBJ2-3,.,TGTGCCAGCAGTCCCGGGGGATCAGATACGCAGTATTTT,CASSPGGSDTQYF